These 16 T cell receptor beta chains originate from one sample sequenced in a study of blood T cells in healthy people across ages. Then a second PCR, running roughly 7 to 11 cycles, was carried out with a sample-barcoded 5' primer and a J-beta primer mix. TCRdb re-called the 5' RACE reads through MiXCR, storing one row per CDR3 protein. The sample shows some 1,800,000 distinct CDR3 sequences, around 42% of them seen only once. Sequences were obtained from blood. Source of these receptors: a human donor in good health.

This clonotype was counted at least ten times. The chain uses TRBV11-1 and TRBJ2-5; D uncertain. Germline V gives CDR1 SGHAT, CDR2 FQDESV (reference sequence). The CDR3 has 16 amino acids. V was clipped by 8 bases and J by 2 bases, with 21 bases between them. The chain's CDR3 is CASGYRNHGPQETQYF. CDR3 DNA sequence: TGTGCCAGCGGATATCGGAACCACGGCCCTCAAGAGACCCAGTACTTC.

The chain employs TRBV10-3 and TRBJ2-7; D could derive from TRBD1 or TRBD2 (6 bases each). The CDR3 covers 13 residues. Deletions cut 10 bases from V and 7 bases from J, with 20 bases between. Germline V gene sequence: CDR1 ENHRY, CDR2 SYGVKD. CDR3 protein: CATQGIGLQEQYF. CDR3 sequence (DNA): TGTGCCACACAGGGAATTGGACTACAAGAGCAGTACTTC.

This clonotype occurred many times. The chain carries TRBV29-1 and TRBJ1-2; D is possibly TRBD1 (5 bases). V lost 7 bases and J lost 0, with 12 bases in between. Germline values: CDR1 SQVTM, CDR2 ANQGSEA. The CDR3 spans 13 residues. CDR3 DNA: TGCAGCGGTCGACAGACAGCTAACTATGGCTACACCTTC. Residues: CSGRQTANYGYTF.

This rearrangement joins TRBV11-2 to TRBJ2-1, with D hard to call. The CDR3 spans 15 residues. V lost 5 bases and J lost 6, with 17 bases in between. Germline-derived CDR1 and CDR2 are SGHAT and FQNNGV. DNA for the CDR3: TGTGCCAGCAGCCCCACCGTCGGGCACACCAATGAGCAGTTCTTC. It specifies CASSPTVGHTNEQFF.

This clonotype was detected only a few times. The chain carries TRBV7-9 and TRBJ2-7; a possible D gene is TRBD1 (5 bases). CDR3 length: 12 amino acids. V lost 5 bases to trimming and J lost 6 bases, with 11 bases between them. Germline CDR1 is SEHNR and CDR2 is FQNEAQ (reference sequence). The CDR3 nucleotides are TGTGCCAGCAGCCTAGGGGCCTGCGAGCAGTACTTC. It is translated as CASSLGACEQYF.

This clonotype has just one count. The chain has TRBV5-6 and TRBJ2-3, with D perhaps assigned TRBD1 or TRBD2 (5 bases each). Trimming removed 1 base from V and 4 bases from J, with 22 bases in between. The CDR3 runs to 18 residues. Germline V gives CDR1 SGHDT, CDR2 YYEEEE. CDR3 nucleotide sequence: TGTGCCAGCAGCTTGTCTACGAGGGGCACTTTAGGCGCAGATACGCAGTATTTT. It codes for CASSLSTRGTLGADTQYF.

The V and J genes are TRBV20-1 and TRBJ1-1; 7 bases map to TRBD1. The CDR3 has 14 residues. V shed 6 bases, J shed 1 base, and the junction held 8 bases outside the gene matches. Germline V gene sequence: CDR1 DFQATT, CDR2 SNEGSKA (reference sequence). CDR3 in DNA: TGCAGTGCCACCCGGGACAGACCGAACACTGAAGCTTTCTTT. This encodes CSATRDRPNTEAFF.

This chain connects TRBV7-2 to TRBJ1-5, with D hard to call. This CDR3 has 16 residues. Germline loops: CDR1 SGHTA, CDR2 FQGNSA. Trimming removed 4 bases at V and 0 bases at J, with 13 bases between. Here the CDR3 DNA reads TGTGCCAGCAGCTCCCGTCCACGGGATAGCAATCAGCCCCAGCATTTT. It codes for CASSSRPRDSNQPQHF.

This chain links TRBV20-1 with TRBJ2-7; TRBD2 matches 7 bases. Trimming at V came to 0 bases and at J to 2 bases, leaving 10 bases not matched to a gene. The CDR3 has 16 residues. CDR1 is DFQATT, CDR2 SNEGSKA, per germline (reference sequence). This CDR3 is CSARDSWGGRPYEQYF. CDR3 nucleotides: TGCAGTGCTAGAGATTCGTGGGGGGGTCGCCCCTACGAGCAGTACTTC.

The CDR3 spells CASSTDTPETQYF. The CDR3 nucleotides read TGTGCCAGCAGCACGGACACCCCAGAGACCCAGTACTTC. The chain links TRBV7-8 to TRBJ2-7, with TRBD1 as a possible D gene (5 bases). The DNA end lines up better with TRBJ2-5; the J call may be wrong. This CDR3 comprises 13 residues. Germline V gives CDR1 SGHVS, CDR2 FQNEAQ.

This clonotype was seen only once. The rearrangement links TRBV4-3 to TRBJ1-1; the D gene is possibly TRBD1 (5 bases). Germline assignment: CDR1 LGHNA and CDR2 YSLEER. Between the trimmed V and J ends, which lost 4 bases and 5 bases, there was a span of 14 bases. The CDR3 runs to 14 residues. CDR3 protein: CASSPYRSCTEAFF. The CDR3 nucleotides are TGCGCCAGCAGCCCCTACAGGAGTTGTACTGAAGCTTTCTTT.

J is TRBJ2-3 and V is TRBV7-9, with unresolved D. The CDR3 extends over 16 amino acids. In germline, CDR1 is SEHNR, CDR2 FQNEAQ (reference sequence). V shed 2 bases and J shed 4 bases, with 16 bases lying between them. DNA of the CDR3: TGTGCCAGCAGCTTACTGCGCAGCCAAGCTTCAGATACGCAGTATTTT. Protein sequence: CASSLLRSQASDTQYF.

This clonotype was detected only a few times. The chain links TRBV24-1 to TRBJ2-5; 8 bases are shared with TRBD1. Germline V gene sequence: CDR1 KGHDR, CDR2 SFDVKD. The CDR3 runs to 15 residues. J was trimmed by 5 bases and V by 4 bases; bases with no gene match: 8. The CDR3 here is CATSDPTGAGETQYF. The CDR3 region has the DNA TGTGCCACCAGTGACCCGACAGGGGCAGGGGAGACCCAGTACTTC.

Concerning this clonotype: This sequence may be a read error, since a much larger clone differs from it by one base. The J gene is TRBJ2-5, the V gene TRBV10-2, with D perhaps TRBD1 (5 bases). The CDR3 covers 12 residues. V dropped 0 bases and J dropped 11 bases, with 10 bases sitting between them. CDR1 and CDR2 from the germline V gene are WSHSY and SAAADI. The DNA of the CDR3 is TGCGCCAGCAGTGAGTCAGGGGATAGGCAGTACTTC. It is translated as CASSESGDRQYF.

J is TRBJ2-1 and V is TRBV6-2 or TRBV6-3, with a weak D call TRBD2 (7 bases). CDR1 is MNHEY, CDR2 SVGEGT, per germline. The CDR3 sequence is 13 residues long. V lost 8 bases to trimming and J lost 10 bases, with 18 bases between them. The CDR3, as DNA: TGTGCCAGCTTTGGGGAGGGGGGCGTAGAGCAGTTCTTC. It yields the protein CASFGEGGVEQFF.

To note about this clonotype: This may stem from a read error, because a much larger clone lies one nucleotide away. The chain combines TRBV4-3 with TRBJ1-5; perhaps TRBD1 as D (5 bases). Trimming removed 0 bases at V and 6 bases at J, with 15 bases between. The CDR3 runs 16 residues. Germline assignment: CDR1 LGHNA and CDR2 YSLEER. The DNA for the CDR3 is TGCGCCAGCAGCCAAGATTTCCAGAGGGACGGTCAGCCCCAGCATTTT. Translation gives CASSQDFQRDGQPQHF.